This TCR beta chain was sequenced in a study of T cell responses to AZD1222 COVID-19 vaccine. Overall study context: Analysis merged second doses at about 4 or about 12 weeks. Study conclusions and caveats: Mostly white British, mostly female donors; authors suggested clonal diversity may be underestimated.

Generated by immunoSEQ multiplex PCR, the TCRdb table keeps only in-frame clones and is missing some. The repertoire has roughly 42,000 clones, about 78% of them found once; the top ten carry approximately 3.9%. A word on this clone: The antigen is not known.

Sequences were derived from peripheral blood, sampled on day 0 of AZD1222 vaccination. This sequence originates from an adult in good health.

CDR3: CASSYSDRYSYGYTF. DNA for the CDR3: TGTGCCAGCAGCTACTCCGACAGGTATTCCTATGGCTACACCTTC. The gene calls are TRBV13 and TRBJ1-2; tentative D call: TRBD1 (6 bases). V lost 4 bases and J lost 4, with 16 bases in between. This CDR3 is built from 15 residues. Germline loops: CDR1 PRHDT, CDR2 FYEKMQ (reference sequence).